The 18 T cell receptor beta chains below come from one sample, sequenced in a study of PD-1 blockade in classical Hodgkin lymphoma. Each of the patients experienced relapse following autologous stem cell transplantation, and their brentuximab vedotin exposure differed. Measured with immunoSEQ multiplex PCR; TCRdb has only the in-frame clones, and not every one. The sample gives 30,000 to 45,000 clones, around 70% of which show up once; over 12% is in the top ten. The specimen was peripheral blood mononuclear cells (PBMCs), collected before the second cycle of nivolumab. The receptors originated from a human donor with classical Hodgkin lymphoma.

There are a few counts of this clone. The chain carries TRBV19 and TRBJ1-6; D gene ambiguous. Trimming removed 3 bases at V and 5 bases at J, with 11 bases between. Germline CDR1 and CDR2: LNHDA and SQIVND (reference sequence). CDR3 length equals 15 residues. DNA of the CDR3: TGTGCCAGTAGTATCGGCGCGGGGAATAATTCACCCCTCCACTTT. It translates to CASSIGAGNNSPLHF.

CDR3 DNA: TGTGCCAGTAGTATGGGGGCGGGGCGCAATGAGCAGTTCTTC. Its protein is CASSMGAGRNEQFF. The chain joins TRBV19 to TRBJ2-1; D possibly uses TRBD1 or TRBD2 (6 bases each). Germline CDR1 reads LNHDA; CDR2 reads SQIVND (reference sequence). V was trimmed by 3 bases and J by 6 bases, leaving 12 bases between them. The CDR3 has 14 amino acids.

V and J are TRBV4-3 and TRBJ2-3; a possible D gene is TRBD1 (5 bases). Trimming took 1 base from V and 5 from J, leaving 19 bases between them. CDR3 size: 17 residues. Germline assignment: CDR1 LGHNA and CDR2 YSLEER. CDR3 bases: TGCGCCAGCAGCCAAGCCACAGCGTTAGGGGTGGGAGATACGCAGTATTTT. It translates to CASSQATALGVGDTQYF.

The V call is TRBV5-4, the J call TRBJ2-1; D is unclear. Per the germline V gene, CDR1 is SGHNT and CDR2 is YYREEE (reference sequence). The CDR3 sequence is 16 residues long. Trimming shortened V by 4 bases and J by 2 bases, and 16 bases separated the two germline ends. The CDR3 loop reads CASSRAGPPAYNEQFF. The CDR3 DNA reads TGTGCCAGCAGCCGCGCCGGGCCACCGGCCTACAATGAGCAGTTCTTC.

The CDR3 sequence: CASSFASGGIGKAFF. The CDR3 DNA sequence: TGTGCCAGCAGCTTTGCGTCTGGGGGAATCGGTAAAGCTTTCTTT. V and J are TRBV7-9 and TRBJ1-1; tentative D call: TRBD1 (5 bases). V gave up 3 bases and J gave up 9 bases, with 20 bases separating them. The CDR3 contains 15 residues. The germline V gene has CDR1 SEHNR and CDR2 FQNEAQ (reference sequence).

This clone was detected a few times. This chain uses TRBV2 with TRBJ2-3; 8 bases fit TRBD2. Germline trimming cut 2 bases from V and 0 bases from J; bases unmatched to any gene: 1. The CDR3 has 15 residues. The germline V gene encodes CDR1 SNHLY and CDR2 FYNNEI. The CDR3 DNA follows: TGTGCCAGCAGTGAAAGCGGGGGTAGCACAGATACGCAGTATTTT. Translated: CASSESGGSTDTQYF.

The V gene is TRBV6-1, the J gene TRBJ2-1, with a possible D match to TRBD1 (6 bases). This CDR3 spans 12 amino acids. Trimming removed 6 bases at V and 8 bases at J, with 11 bases between. Germline V lookup: CDR1 MNHNS, CDR2 SASEGT. The CDR3 here is CASREQGDEQFF. As DNA, the CDR3 is TGTGCCAGCAGAGAACAGGGCGATGAGCAGTTCTTC.

By share, this clone ranks as medium-sized (0.01 to 0.1%). The gene calls are TRBV28 and TRBJ2-7; 7 positions agree with TRBD2. V lost 4 bases to trimming and J lost 5 bases; unmatched junction nucleotides: 5. Germline assignment: CDR1 MDHEN and CDR2 SYDVKM. This CDR3 is built from 13 residues. The CDR3 nucleotides read TGTGCCAGCAGTTGGTTGGGGGGGGACGAGCAGTACTTC. This encodes CASSWLGGDEQYF.

The chain recombines TRBV28 with TRBJ2-4; 8 bases align to TRBD2. CDR1 is MDHEN, CDR2 SYDVKM, per germline. The CDR3 is made up of 15 amino acids. J was trimmed by 6 bases and V by 4 bases; bases with no gene match: 8. The CDR3 region has the DNA TGTGCCAGCAGTTCCCAGGGGAGCGGGGGAAACATTCAGTACTTC. This codes for CASSSQGSGGNIQYF.

The rearrangement joins TRBV27 to TRBJ2-5, with 10 nucleotides matching TRBD1. The CDR3 covers 15 residues. Germline V gives CDR1 MNHEY, CDR2 SMNVEV (reference sequence). After removal of 3 bases from V and 11 bases from J, the junction contained 12 bases not matched to a gene. CDR3 in DNA: TGTGCCAGCAGTTTCACGGGACAGGGGTATCGGGAGCAGTACTTC. Encoded protein: CASSFTGQGYREQYF.

The rearrangement uses TRBV18 and TRBJ1-1; D is unclear. Trimming took off 2 bases at V and 1 base at J, with 8 bases between the two ends. CDR1 KGHSH and CDR2 LQKENI come from the germline V gene. The CDR3 length is 14 residues. CDR3 loop: CASSPGPANTEAFF. CDR3 nucleotides: TGTGCCAGCTCACCAGGGCCGGCGAACACTGAAGCTTTCTTT.

This clone was observed once. The V and J genes are TRBV6-5 and TRBJ1-4, with TRBD1 as a possible D gene (5 bases). V shed 6 bases and J shed 6 bases, with 8 bases lying between them. This CDR3 comprises 12 residues. CDR1 is MNHEY, CDR2 SVGAGI, per germline. The CDR3 coding sequence is TGTGCCAGCAGCATAGGGGATGAAAAACTGTTTTTT. Protein: CASSIGDEKLFF.

The chain has TRBV11-2 and TRBJ2-7; D tentatively reads TRBD1 or TRBD2 (5 bases each). The V gene lost 1 base and the J gene lost 0 bases, with 16 bases spanning the gap. Germline CDR1 is SGHAT and CDR2 is FQNNGV. This CDR3 spans 17 amino acids. CDR3: CASSLVGPGTFSYEQYF. In DNA form, the CDR3 reads TGTGCCAGCAGCTTAGTCGGTCCGGGGACCTTCTCCTACGAGCAGTACTTC.

The chain recombines TRBV7-6 with TRBJ2-5; 7 nucleotides agree with TRBD2. The CDR3 length is 15 residues. The V gene's germline CDR1 is SGHVS and CDR2 FNYEAQ. V lost 5 bases and J lost 5; bases outside the gene matches: 11. CDR3 in amino acids: CASSPGLSARETQYF. As DNA, the CDR3 is TGTGCCAGCAGCCCGGGACTATCCGCCCGGGAGACCCAGTACTTC.

This clone has just a few counts. The V and J genes are TRBV19 and TRBJ2-2; D not certain. This CDR3 has 19 amino acids. Trimming stripped 5 bases from V and 0 bases from J, with 22 bases between. Germline V CDR1 and CDR2: LNHDA, SQIVND (reference sequence). In DNA, the CDR3 is TGTGCCAGTAGTCCAGAGACTCGATACGGGTCTACGAACACCGGGGAGCTGTTTTTT. It is translated as CASSPETRYGSTNTGELFF.

The J gene is TRBJ2-7, the V gene TRBV28, with D possibly being TRBD1 or TRBD2 (7 bases each). The CDR3 is 14 amino acids. Trimming removed 7 bases from V and 3 bases from J, with 16 bases in between. Germline assignment: CDR1 MDHEN and CDR2 SYDVKM. For the CDR3, the DNA is TGTGCCAGCAATGCAGGGGGGGTAGTCTACGAGCAGTACTTC. It specifies CASNAGGVVYEQYF.

This clone is a singleton in its sample. This chain connects TRBV12-5 to TRBJ1-1, with D possibly TRBD1 on 6 matching bases. The CDR3 runs 16 residues. Trimming took 0 bases from V and 4 from J, leaving 15 bases between them. Germline lookup yields CDR1 LGHNT and CDR2 FRNRAP. CDR3 protein: CASGLVTAGEATEAFF. CDR3 sequence (DNA): TGTGCTAGTGGTTTGGTAACCGCAGGGGAGGCCACTGAAGCTTTCTTT.

The gene calls are TRBV12-5 and TRBJ2-5, with TRBD2 identical over 9 bases. The CDR3 is 17 residues long. The germline gives CDR1 LGHNT, CDR2 FRNRAP. V dropped 1 base and J dropped 5; count of bases not matched to a gene: 11. Written as DNA, the CDR3 is TGTGCTAGTGGTTTGGGCCTCGGGGCGGGGGGGCGTGAGACCCAGTACTTC. Translation: CASGLGLGAGGRETQYF.